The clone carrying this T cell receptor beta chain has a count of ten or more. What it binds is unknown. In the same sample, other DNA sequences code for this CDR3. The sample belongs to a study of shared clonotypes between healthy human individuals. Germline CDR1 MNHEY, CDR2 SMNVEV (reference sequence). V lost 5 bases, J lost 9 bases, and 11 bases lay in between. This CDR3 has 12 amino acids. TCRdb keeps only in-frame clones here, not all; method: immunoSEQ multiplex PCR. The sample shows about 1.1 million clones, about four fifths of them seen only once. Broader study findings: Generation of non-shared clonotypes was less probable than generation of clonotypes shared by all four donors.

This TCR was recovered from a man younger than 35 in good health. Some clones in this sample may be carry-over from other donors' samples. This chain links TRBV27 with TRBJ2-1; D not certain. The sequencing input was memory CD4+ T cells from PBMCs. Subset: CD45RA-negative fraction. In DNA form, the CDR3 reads TGTGCCAGCAGTATCGGTCTGGGTGAGCAGTTCTTC. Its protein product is CASSIGLGEQFF.